What follows is one TCR beta chain and its context. Its recognized antigen is unknown. The input lacks base qualities; no much larger clone sits a single base away. TCRbeta CDR3 regions were amplified from genomic DNA using the immunoSEQ Assay, a bias-controlled multiplex PCR. Per the original workflow: Nucleated cell counts per sample were estimated from amplification of reference gene primers within the assay. To quantify the absolute abundance of each unique TCRbeta CDR3 rearrangement, sequence reads were collapsed and filtered. For each sample, productive Simpson clonality was calculated by taking the square root of Simpson's diversity index across productive rearrangements. The immuneACCESS repertoire file appears here via TCRdb, limited to in-frame rearrangements. These files lack a portion of the clones; in checked studies, under half of the deficit traces to unresolved V genes, and the cause of the others is not known. D and trimming come from the DNA, and the V and J calls and clone size come from that table. This sample holds about 230,000 clones; about nine tenths were observed only once. The top ten clones comprise approximately 2.8% of the sample.

The CDR3 has 14 amino acids, counting the end cysteine and phenylalanine. This entry keeps only the CDR3 DNA: 42 bases, framed from base 1. V loses 10 bases, J loses 1 base, and the germline ends lie 14 bases apart. CDR1 and CDR2 (SGHTA, FQGNSA) derive from the germline V gene. The entry originates in a study of blood T cell repertoires in COVID-19 (dated by TCRdb to 2018 to 2020). For context, the study as a whole: ImmuneRACE Cohort 3 recovered participants were defined by two consecutive negative NP/OP PCR tests, healthcare professional clearance, or symptom resolution. Collaborator samples came from the United States, Italy and Spain and covered acute and convalescent phases of COVID-19. The prospective study material was composed of cDNA or gDNA derived from T cells, B-cell-depleted T cells, or PBMCs. Subjects who had been exposed to COVID-19, were actively infected with it, or had recovered from it provided the deeply sampled blood TCRbeta repertoires that made up the dataset. The repertoires were released in a freely available public database intended as a resource for research on the immune response to SARS-CoV-2. Samples came from the ongoing ImmuneRACE study (first 160 participants) plus 1,254 subjects from 6 global collaborators. A de-identified subject ID, COVID-19 status, age in years and sex were almost always included in the sample metadata. Where available, HLA class I and class II types were obtained from metadata supplied by the sample provider rather than from assay-based typing. General conclusions and limits of the study: How much clinical and demographic metadata was included differed by source and by participant, and the metadata was provided uncurated.

Participants in the prospective study were enrolled through a virtual design, were aged about 18 to 90 years, and lived in roughly 24 United States geographic areas. In the prospective study, participants were assigned to cohorts based on the clinical history participants reported in a screening survey and a study questionnaire. Mobile phlebotomists in the prospective study collected whole blood, serum and a nasopharyngeal or oropharyngeal swab from every participant. Prospective study participants could optionally give additional blood draws and questionnaires over a roughly 2-month period. Prospective study blood samples were shipped either frozen or at room temperature before DNA extraction.

The specimen was PBMCs or T cells enriched from blood (not recorded which). The receptor was isolated from a woman aged 45-65 years in a cohort exposed to, infected with or recovered from COVID-19 (not recorded which). The chain employs TRBV7-2 and TRBJ1-3, with a tentative D gene TRBD1 over 5 matching bases. The CDR3 protein sequence reads: CAIQRGGSGNTIYF. The nucleotide sequence reads TGTGCCATCCAACGGGGGGGTTCTGGAAACACCATATATTTT.